What follows describes a single T cell receptor (beta chain). With roughly 0.5 ug total RNA as template and a constant-region primer, TCR beta cDNA was made. TCR beta libraries came from three nested multiplex PCR rounds using slightly modified ARM-PCR. TCRdb reanalysed the multiplex PCR reads using MiXCR and keeps one entry per CDR3 protein. The data hold 310,000 or so distinct CDR3 sequences, with more than 55% observed a single time. The data were obtained in a study of tumor-infiltrating lymphocytes in primary liver carcinoma. Germline DNA was also extracted, with blood RNA taken from unsorted whole blood. Sequencing was carried out using peripheral blood. The sequence was collected from a woman aged 25 to 39 with primary liver carcinoma and hepatitis B virus infection.

CDR3 loop: CASNGLKADPYNEQFF. In DNA, the CDR3 is TGTGCCAGCAACGGTCTAAAAGCGGACCCCTACAATGAGCAGTTCTTC. The chain has TRBV6-1 and TRBJ2-1; D is perhaps TRBD2 (5 bases). The CDR3 sequence is 16 residues long. Trimming cost V 7 bases and J 2 bases, with 18 bases left between them. Per the germline V gene, CDR1 is MNHNS and CDR2 is SASEGT.